This TCR beta chain derives from a study of blood T cells in healthy people across ages. This CDR3 has 14 amino acids. Germline V gives CDR1 SGHVS, CDR2 FQNEAQ. Trimming removed 1 base from V and 2 bases from J, with 6 bases in between. For the second PCR, which ran for about 7 to 12 cycles, a sample-barcoded 5' primer and a J-beta primer mix were used. Every cDNA was tagged by a template-switch adaptor with 12 random nucleotides. MiXCR, applied by TCRdb to the 5' RACE reads, yields one record per CDR3 protein. There are under 1,100,000 distinct CDR3 sequences in the sample; under 30% occur only once, and 0.75% lies in the top ten. Comment on this clonotype: Its antigen is not identified.

Study-wide findings and caveats: With unsorted PBMCs, a conclusive comparison of naive versus antigen-experienced cells was not possible.

Separately, the same data were catalogued under a study of T cells of mothers and their children. As reported in that work: Related mother-child pairs showed slightly higher but non-significant overlap than unrelated pairs.

Sequencing was carried out using blood. This sequence originates from a girl under 10 years old in good health. The rearrangement uses TRBV7-8 and TRBJ2-4, with D possibly TRBD2 on 5 matching bases. Here the CDR3 reads CASSLGESKNIQYF. In nucleotides, the CDR3 is TGTGCCAGCAGCTTAGGGGAGTCCAAAAACATTCAGTACTTC.